This TCR beta chain emerged from a study of graft-versus-host responses after intestinal transplantation. The ends were cut back, 0 bases at V and 0 bases at J, with 8 bases in the middle. The CDR3 is made up of 15 amino acids. Germline V gene data show CDR1 as SGHRS and CDR2 as YFSETQ. Profiling relied on immunoSEQ multiplex PCR, and the TCRdb table lists in-frame clones only, not all of them. The profile covers some 100,000 clones, with 85% to 95% appearing a single time and roughly 0.07% taken by the ten largest. Study-wide results and caveats: GvH clone levels peaked in circulation, and this peak was associated with early post-transplant HvG declines.

With respect to this clone: The antigen is unknown.

The starting material was unstimulated CD8+ T cells sorted from spleen or lymph node cells, obtained before transplant. The chain couples TRBV5-1 to TRBJ2-3, with D tentatively TRBD2 (5 bases). The sequence was collected from a human donor who was the organ donor for an intestinal transplant. CDR3 nucleotides: TGCGCCAGCAGCTTGGTAGGCGGGAGCACAGATACGCAGTATTTT. Its translation: CASSLVGGSTDTQYF.